What follows is one TCR beta chain and its context. The antigen is not known. TCRdb keeps only in-frame clones here, not all; method: immunoSEQ multiplex PCR. The table shows around 78,000 clones, with roughly 90% occurring only once. As for time point: week 5, during vaccination. Every vaccination contained 300 ug of the mutant IDH1 20-mer peptide and was paired with topical imiquimod. The data were taken from a study of a mutant IDH1 vaccine in newly diagnosed glioma. V lost 6 bases to trimming and J lost 3 bases; unmatched junction nucleotides: 2. The CDR3 is 13 residues long. Germline V gives CDR1 MDHEN, CDR2 SYDVKM.

Sequenced here: PBMCs, sampled from a glioma patient whose treatment included an IDH1 peptide vaccine. This chain uses TRBV28 with TRBJ2-7; 10 nucleotides align to TRBD2. This clonotype was sampled from a woman aged 50 to 60 with glioma. Here the CDR3 reads CASSRTSGYEQYF. DNA for the CDR3: TGTGCCAGCAGCCGGACTAGCGGCTACGAGCAGTACTTC.